This TCR beta chain was sequenced in a study of metastatic and nonmetastatic thyroid tumors. General study findings and limits: Benign nodules were reported to have significantly lower TCR beta diversity than malignant thyroid tumors, in blood and tumor.

As processed by the authors: Built for papillary thyroid cancer, a distant-metastasis classifier drew on CDR3 differences across clinicopathological groups. With MiXCR, TCRdb called clones anew from the PCR reads. TCRdb's processing, not the authors', yielded these V and J calls. This table holds 25,000 to 30,000 clones, around 20% found once. This clone was detected many times. The antigen is unknown. The CDR3 length is 15 residues. Germline V lookup: CDR1 SGDLS, CDR2 YYNGEE. V gave up 3 bases and J gave up 8 bases; unmatched junction bases: 9. Not a single patient had been given any form of treatment at any point before undergoing thyroid surgery.

The V gene is TRBV9, the J gene TRBJ2-1, with 9 bases lining up with TRBD2. The TCR was taken from a male donor with papillary thyroid cancer or a benign thyroid nodule (not recorded which). Some clones in this sample may be carry-over from other donors' samples. Sequenced input: blood. The CDR3 reads CASSGSSGMIDEQFF. CDR3 bases: TGTGCCAGCAGCGGTTCTAGCGGGATGATCGATGAGCAGTTCTTC.